Sequencing of this T cell receptor (beta chain) was carried out in a study of chemoradiotherapy in HPV16-positive cancers. The method was immunoSEQ multiplex PCR; TCRdb's version includes in-frame clones alone and lacks a portion of them. Altogether 1,500 to 2,000 clones are present, about 89% being singletons, with the ten largest covering around 15%. The CDR3 spans 15 residues. Germline V gene data show CDR1 as SGHRS and CDR2 as YFSETQ. Trimming stripped 2 bases from V and 0 bases from J, with 8 bases between. The receptor was isolated from a human donor with HPV-associated anogenital cancer. The V gene is TRBV5-1, the J gene TRBJ2-2; D is possibly TRBD1 (6 bases). The sequencing used tumor tissue, collected from a patient who underwent chemoradiotherapy. The CDR3 reads CASSLQGSNTGELFF. CDR3 coding DNA: TGCGCCAGCAGCTTACAGGGATCGAACACCGGGGAGCTGTTTTTT. The whole variable domain, remainder taken from reference TRBV5-1 and TRBJ2-2, is KAGVTQTPRYLIKTRGQQVTLSCSPISGHRSVSWYQQTPGQGLQFLFEYFSETQRNKGNFPGRFSGRQFSNSRSEMNVSTLELGDSALYLCASSLQGSNTGELFFGEGSRLTVL.